These T cell receptor beta chains were read from a single sample in a study of shared clonotypes between healthy human individuals. The table came from immunoSEQ multiplex PCR; TCRdb's copy has only in-frame clones and leaves some out. This table has approximately 2.1 million clones, 90% to 95% appearing once. The sequenced sample was naive CD4+ T cells from PBMCs. The receptors were sampled from a man aged 18 to 30 in good health. Some clones in this sample may be carry-over from other donors' samples. CDR3s include the opening cysteine and the closing phenylalanine or tryptophan. The D gene is left open where the match is weak. Clone sizes are given selectively: once, few, many, or a class where the clone is expanded.

j_gene: TRBJ2-7
abundance: NA
v_gene: TRBV7-9
d_gene: NA
CDR3aa: CASSPRDGVVYEQYF
CDR3nt: TGTGCCAGCAGCCCCCGGGACGGGGTAGTTTACGAGCAGTACTTC

j_gene: TRBJ1-5
abundance: NA
v_gene: TRBV7-9
d_gene: TRBD1
CDR3aa: CASSLARTGEGQPQHF
CDR3nt: TGTGCCAGCAGCTTAGCGCGGACAGGGGAAGGCCAGCCCCAGCATTTT

j_gene: TRBJ2-3
abundance: NA
v_gene: TRBV19
d_gene: NA
CDR3aa: CASRGTGTDTQYF
CDR3nt: TGTGCCAGTAGGGGCACAGGCACAGATACGCAGTATTTT

j_gene: TRBJ2-3
abundance: once
v_gene: TRBV15
d_gene: NA
CDR3aa: CATSRGQTDTQYF
CDR3nt: TGTGCCACCAGCCGAGGACAGACAGATACGCAGTATTTT

j_gene: TRBJ2-2
abundance: NA
v_gene: TRBV9
d_gene: TRBD1
CDR3aa: CASSSEGDRATGELFF
CDR3nt: TGTGCCAGCAGCTCCGAAGGGGACAGGGCCACCGGGGAGCTGTTTTTT

j_gene: TRBJ2-3
abundance: NA
v_gene: TRBV28
d_gene: TRBD2
CDR3aa: CASSPRGLAGAPKGDTQYF
CDR3nt: TGTGCCAGCAGCCCCCGAGGACTAGCGGGAGCACCTAAGGGAGATACGCAGTATTTT

j_gene: TRBJ2-7
abundance: NA
v_gene: TRBV6-6
d_gene: NA
CDR3aa: CASSYSSGNPYEQYF
CDR3nt: TGTGCCAGCAGTTACTCGAGTGGGAACCCCTACGAGCAGTACTTC

j_gene: TRBJ1-6
abundance: NA
v_gene: TRBV30
d_gene: NA
CDR3aa: CAWSGADSNNSPLHF
CDR3nt: TGTGCCTGGAGTGGGGCAGACAGTAACAATTCACCCCTCCACTTT

j_gene: TRBJ1-1
abundance: NA
v_gene: TRBV27
d_gene: NA
CDR3aa: CASSFADQNTEAFF
CDR3nt: TGTGCCAGCAGTTTCGCCGACCAGAACACTGAAGCTTTCTTT

j_gene: TRBJ1-3
abundance: NA
v_gene: TRBV6-6
d_gene: NA
CDR3aa: CASSYESTESGNTIYF
CDR3nt: TGTGCCAGCAGTTACGAGAGTACCGAATCTGGAAACACCATATATTTT

j_gene: TRBJ1-5
abundance: NA
v_gene: TRBV5-8
d_gene: NA
CDR3aa: CASSLRVTSNQPQHF
CDR3nt: TGTGCCAGCAGCCTCAGGGTCACTAGCAATCAGCCCCAGCATTTT

j_gene: TRBJ2-3
abundance: NA
v_gene: TRBV4-1
d_gene: TRBD2
CDR3aa: CASTLEFLAGITDTQYF
CDR3nt: TGCGCCAGCACCCTCGAGTTCCTAGCGGGGATCACAGATACGCAGTATTTT

j_gene: TRBJ2-7
abundance: NA
v_gene: TRBV5-5
d_gene: NA
CDR3aa: CASSLAGASYEQYF
CDR3nt: TGTGCCAGCAGCTTGGCGGGGGCATCCTACGAGCAGTACTTC

j_gene: TRBJ1-2
abundance: NA
v_gene: TRBV5-4
d_gene: TRBD1
CDR3aa: CASSTGTGGPYGYTF
CDR3nt: TGTGCCAGCAGTACCGGGACAGGGGGTCCCTATGGCTACACCTTC

j_gene: TRBJ2-2
abundance: NA
v_gene: TRBV5-1
d_gene: TRBD2
CDR3aa: CASSALAGVTGELFF
CDR3nt: TGCGCCAGCAGCGCCCTTGCGGGAGTCACCGGGGAGCTGTTTTTT

j_gene: TRBJ2-7
abundance: NA
v_gene: TRBV28
d_gene: NA
CDR3aa: CASSPARGFPSEQYF
CDR3nt: TGTGCCAGCAGCCCGGCCCGAGGGTTTCCCTCCGAGCAGTACTTC

j_gene: TRBJ1-1
abundance: NA
v_gene: TRBV5-1
d_gene: NA
CDR3aa: CASSFKGPNTEAFF
CDR3nt: TGCGCCAGCAGTTTTAAGGGCCCTAACACTGAAGCTTTCTTT

j_gene: TRBJ2-7
abundance: NA
v_gene: TRBV27
d_gene: NA
CDR3aa: CASSNKQGGVDEQYF
CDR3nt: TGTGCCAGCAGTAATAAACAGGGGGGGGTTGACGAGCAGTACTTC

j_gene: TRBJ2-4
abundance: NA
v_gene: TRBV11-2
d_gene: NA
CDR3aa: CASSQPTGLDIQYF
CDR3nt: TGTGCCAGCAGCCAGCCCACAGGGTTGGACATTCAGTACTTC

j_gene: TRBJ1-2
abundance: NA
v_gene: TRBV28
d_gene: NA
CDR3aa: CASSLRLYGYTF
CDR3nt: TGTGCCAGCAGTTTGAGATTATATGGCTACACCTTC

j_gene: TRBJ2-4
abundance: NA
v_gene: TRBV29-1
d_gene: TRBD1
CDR3aa: CSVLGQGAGTAKNIQYF
CDR3nt: TGCAGCGTCCTAGGGCAGGGGGCCGGGACGGCCAAAAACATTCAGTACTTC

j_gene: TRBJ1-1
abundance: NA
v_gene: TRBV6-5
d_gene: NA
CDR3aa: CASCNRVVNTEAFF
CDR3nt: TGTGCCAGCTGCAATAGAGTTGTGAACACTGAAGCTTTCTTT

j_gene: TRBJ1-1
abundance: few
v_gene: TRBV10-3
d_gene: TRBD1
CDR3aa: CAISEIEGTGRGIF
CDR3nt: TGTGCCATCAGTGAAATAGAGGGGACAGGACGAGGAATCTTT

j_gene: TRBJ2-3
abundance: NA
v_gene: TRBV4-1
d_gene: NA
CDR3aa: CASSQVFRRSTDTQYF
CDR3nt: TGCGCCAGCAGCCAGGTATTTCGGCGGAGCACAGATACGCAGTATTTT

j_gene: TRBJ2-7
abundance: NA
v_gene: TRBV28
d_gene: NA
CDR3aa: CASSLLIRQDSYEQYF
CDR3nt: TGTGCCAGCAGTTTATTGATAAGGCAGGACTCCTACGAGCAGTACTTC

j_gene: TRBJ2-4
abundance: NA
v_gene: TRBV11-2
d_gene: NA
CDR3aa: CASSLFLSAKNIQYF
CDR3nt: TGTGCCAGCAGCCTATTTTTAAGCGCCAAAAACATTCAGTACTTC

j_gene: TRBJ2-1
abundance: NA
v_gene: TRBV7-2
d_gene: NA
CDR3aa: CASSPPPARNEQFF
CDR3nt: TGTGCCAGCAGCCCACCCCCGGCCCGCAATGAGCAGTTCTTC

j_gene: TRBJ2-2
abundance: once
v_gene: TRBV27
d_gene: TRBD2
CDR3aa: CASSPRLAGVVRTGELFF
CDR3nt: TGTGCCAGCAGTCCACGACTAGCGGGAGTGGTACGCACCGGGGAGCTGTTTTTT

j_gene: TRBJ1-3
abundance: NA
v_gene: TRBV2
d_gene: NA
CDR3aa: CARSTASGNTIYF
CDR3nt: TGTGCCAGGTCGACAGCCTCTGGAAACACCATATATTTT

j_gene: TRBJ1-2
abundance: NA
v_gene: TRBV5-4
d_gene: NA
CDR3aa: CASSLEGRLYYGYTF
CDR3nt: TGTGCCAGCAGCTTGGAAGGGAGATTATACTATGGCTACACCTTC

j_gene: TRBJ2-4
abundance: NA
v_gene: TRBV29-1
d_gene: NA
CDR3aa: CSVWGHLGGKNIQYF
CDR3nt: TGCAGCGTTTGGGGCCATTTGGGGGGCAAAAACATTCAGTACTTC

j_gene: TRBJ2-3
abundance: NA
v_gene: TRBV20-1
d_gene: NA
CDR3aa: CSAGTDTQYF
CDR3nt: TGCAGTGCTGGCACAGATACGCAGTATTTT

j_gene: TRBJ1-3
abundance: once
v_gene: TRBV9
d_gene: TRBD1
CDR3aa: CASSVGRGTGMYGNTIYF
CDR3nt: TGTGCCAGCAGCGTAGGAAGAGGGACAGGGATGTATGGAAACACCATATATTTT

j_gene: TRBJ1-2
abundance: once
v_gene: TRBV19
d_gene: TRBD1
CDR3aa: CASTQSGTGIYGYTF
CDR3nt: TGTGCCAGTACCCAAAGTGGGACAGGGATCTATGGCTACACCTTC

j_gene: TRBJ2-4
abundance: NA
v_gene: TRBV7-2
d_gene: TRBD2
CDR3aa: CASSQGGLALAKNIQYF
CDR3nt: TGTGCCAGCAGCCAAGGGGGACTAGCCTTAGCCAAAAACATTCAGTACTTC

j_gene: TRBJ2-6
abundance: NA
v_gene: TRBV30
d_gene: NA
CDR3aa: CAWHFPGSRGANVLTF
CDR3nt: TGTGCCTGGCATTTCCCAGGGTCAAGGGGGGCCAACGTCCTGACTTTC

j_gene: TRBJ2-3
abundance: once
v_gene: TRBV5-1
d_gene: TRBD2
CDR3aa: CASSRAGVENTDTQYF
CDR3nt: TGCGCCAGCAGCCGGGCGGGAGTTGAGAACACAGATACGCAGTATTTT

j_gene: TRBJ1-1
abundance: NA
v_gene: TRBV5-1
d_gene: NA
CDR3aa: CASSLIRGSEAFF
CDR3nt: TGCGCCAGCAGCTTGATACGGGGGTCTGAAGCTTTCTTT

j_gene: TRBJ2-3
abundance: NA
v_gene: TRBV18
d_gene: NA
CDR3aa: CASSRGLSTDTQYF
CDR3nt: TGTGCCAGCTCACGGGGGTTAAGCACAGATACGCAGTATTTT

j_gene: TRBJ2-5
abundance: NA
v_gene: TRBV19
d_gene: TRBD2
CDR3aa: CASSFAGGWRETQYF
CDR3nt: TGTGCCAGTAGTTTTGCGGGGGGCTGGAGAGAGACCCAGTACTTC

j_gene: TRBJ2-7
abundance: NA
v_gene: TRBV5-4
d_gene: NA
CDR3aa: CASSLARTGGIEQYF
CDR3nt: TGTGCCAGCAGCCTCGCCCGGACAGGAGGGATCGAGCAGTACTTC

j_gene: TRBJ2-7
abundance: NA
v_gene: TRBV7-9
d_gene: TRBD2
CDR3aa: CASSLGLAGLYEQYF
CDR3nt: TGTGCCAGCAGCTTAGGTCTAGCGGGACTTTACGAGCAGTACTTC

j_gene: TRBJ1-1
abundance: NA
v_gene: TRBV6-7
d_gene: NA
CDR3aa: CASSYSTRTGVGAFF
CDR3nt: TGTGCCAGCAGTTACTCGACTAGGACCGGGGTTGGGGCTTTCTTT

j_gene: TRBJ2-1
abundance: few
v_gene: TRBV5-4
d_gene: NA
CDR3aa: CASSRTTRANEQFF
CDR3nt: TGTGCCAGCAGCCGCACGACTAGAGCCAATGAGCAGTTCTTC

j_gene: TRBJ1-2
abundance: NA
v_gene: TRBV5-1
d_gene: NA
CDR3aa: CASSPEGYGYTF
CDR3nt: TGCGCCAGCAGCCCCGAGGGATATGGCTACACCTTC

j_gene: TRBJ2-1
abundance: NA
v_gene: TRBV28
d_gene: NA
CDR3aa: CASSLWKGTYNEQFF
CDR3nt: TGTGCCAGCAGTTTATGGAAGGGAACCTACAATGAGCAGTTCTTC

j_gene: TRBJ2-3
abundance: NA
v_gene: TRBV6-5
d_gene: NA
CDR3aa: CASSFVTDTQYF
CDR3nt: TGTGCCAGCAGTTTCGTGACAGATACGCAGTATTTT

j_gene: TRBJ2-3
abundance: NA
v_gene: TRBV5-6
d_gene: TRBD2
CDR3aa: CASSFRSAGTDTQYF
CDR3nt: TGTGCCAGCAGCTTCCGATCAGCGGGGACAGATACGCAGTATTTT

j_gene: TRBJ2-6
abundance: NA
v_gene: TRBV30
d_gene: NA
CDR3aa: CAWSPSISGANVLTF
CDR3nt: TGTGCCTGGAGTCCAAGCATCTCTGGGGCCAACGTCCTGACTTTC

j_gene: TRBJ2-7
abundance: NA
v_gene: TRBV18
d_gene: TRBD2
CDR3aa: CASSQGGTQLYEQYF
CDR3nt: TGTGCCAGCTCCCAGGGAGGGACTCAACTCTACGAGCAGTACTTC

j_gene: TRBJ2-1
abundance: once
v_gene: TRBV28
d_gene: TRBD2
CDR3aa: CASRAGGWNEQFF
CDR3nt: TGTGCCAGCAGGGCGGGAGGTTGGAATGAGCAGTTCTTC

j_gene: TRBJ2-1
abundance: NA
v_gene: TRBV5-1
d_gene: TRBD1
CDR3aa: CASGDSVGEQFF
CDR3nt: TGCGCCAGCGGGGACAGCGTTGGTGAGCAGTTCTTC

j_gene: TRBJ2-7
abundance: few
v_gene: TRBV28
d_gene: NA
CDR3aa: CASTLSSYEQYF
CDR3nt: TGTGCCAGCACCCTATCCTCCTACGAGCAGTACTTC

j_gene: TRBJ1-2
abundance: NA
v_gene: TRBV27
d_gene: TRBD1
CDR3aa: CASGIQGGQPWYGYTF
CDR3nt: TGTGCCAGCGGCATACAGGGGGGTCAGCCTTGGTATGGCTACACCTTC